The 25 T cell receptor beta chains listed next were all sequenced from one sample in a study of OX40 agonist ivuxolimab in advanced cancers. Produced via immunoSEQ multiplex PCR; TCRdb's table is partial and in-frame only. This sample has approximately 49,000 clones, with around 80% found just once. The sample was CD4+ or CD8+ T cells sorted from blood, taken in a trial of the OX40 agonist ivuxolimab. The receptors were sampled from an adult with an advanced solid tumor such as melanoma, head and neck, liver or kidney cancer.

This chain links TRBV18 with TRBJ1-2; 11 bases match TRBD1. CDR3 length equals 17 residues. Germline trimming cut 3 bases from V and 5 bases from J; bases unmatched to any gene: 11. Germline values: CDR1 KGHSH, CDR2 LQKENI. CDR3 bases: TGTGCCAGCTCACCTTCAAGGACAGGGGGCGCCCATTATGGCTACACCTTC. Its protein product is CASSPSRTGGAHYGYTF.

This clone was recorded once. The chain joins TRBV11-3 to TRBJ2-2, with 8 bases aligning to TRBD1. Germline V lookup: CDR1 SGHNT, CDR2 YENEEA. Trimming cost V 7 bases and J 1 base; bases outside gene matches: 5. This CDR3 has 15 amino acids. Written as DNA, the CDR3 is TGTGCCAGCAACCCCGGGACAGGGAACACCGGGGAGCTGTTTTTT. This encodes CASNPGTGNTGELFF.

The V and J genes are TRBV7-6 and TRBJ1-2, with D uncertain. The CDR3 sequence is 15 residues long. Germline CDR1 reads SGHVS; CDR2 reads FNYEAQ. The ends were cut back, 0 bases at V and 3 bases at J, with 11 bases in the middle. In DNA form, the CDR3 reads TGTGCCAGCAGCTTAGCTGGCAGCGGTGACTATGGCTACACCTTC. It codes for CASSLAGSGDYGYTF.

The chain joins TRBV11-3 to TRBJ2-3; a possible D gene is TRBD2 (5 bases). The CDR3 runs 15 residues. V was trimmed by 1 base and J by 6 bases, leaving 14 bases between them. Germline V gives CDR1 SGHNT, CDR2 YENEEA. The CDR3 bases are TGTGCCAGCAGCTTAGGTCAGCGGCCATCGGATACGCAGTATTTT. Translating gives CASSLGQRPSDTQYF.

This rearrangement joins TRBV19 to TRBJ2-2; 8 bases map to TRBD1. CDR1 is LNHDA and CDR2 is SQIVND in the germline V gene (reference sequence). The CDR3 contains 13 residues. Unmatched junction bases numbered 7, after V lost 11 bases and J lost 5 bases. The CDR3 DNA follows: TGTGCCGCAAGGACAGGGCCGACCGGGGAGCTGTTTTTT. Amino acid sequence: CAARTGPTGELFF.

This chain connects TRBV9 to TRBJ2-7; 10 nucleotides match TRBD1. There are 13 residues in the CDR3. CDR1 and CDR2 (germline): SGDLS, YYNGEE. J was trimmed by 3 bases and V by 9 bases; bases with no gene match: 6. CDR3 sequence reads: CAILDRGGYEQYF. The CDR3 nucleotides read TGTGCCATCCTGGACAGGGGGGGCTACGAGCAGTACTTC.

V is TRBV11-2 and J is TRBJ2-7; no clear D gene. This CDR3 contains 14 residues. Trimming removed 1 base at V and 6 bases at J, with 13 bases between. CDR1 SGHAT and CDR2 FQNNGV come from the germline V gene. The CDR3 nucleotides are TGTGCCAGCAGCTTAGGGAGTGCCTCGGGCGAGCAGTACTTC. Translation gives CASSLGSASGEQYF.

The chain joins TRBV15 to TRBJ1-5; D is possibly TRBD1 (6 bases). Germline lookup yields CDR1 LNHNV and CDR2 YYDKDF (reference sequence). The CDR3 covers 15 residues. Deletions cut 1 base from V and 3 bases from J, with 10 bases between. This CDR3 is CATSRVPGANQPQHF. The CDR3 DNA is TGTGCCACCAGCAGAGTACCGGGGGCCAATCAGCCCCAGCATTTT.

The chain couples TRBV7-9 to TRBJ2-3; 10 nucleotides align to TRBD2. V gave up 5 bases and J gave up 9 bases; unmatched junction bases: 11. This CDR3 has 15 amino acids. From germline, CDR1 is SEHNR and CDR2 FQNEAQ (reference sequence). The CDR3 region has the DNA TGTGCCAGCAGCCCCAACTCAGCGGGAGGGGAAACGCAGTATTTT. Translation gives CASSPNSAGGETQYF.

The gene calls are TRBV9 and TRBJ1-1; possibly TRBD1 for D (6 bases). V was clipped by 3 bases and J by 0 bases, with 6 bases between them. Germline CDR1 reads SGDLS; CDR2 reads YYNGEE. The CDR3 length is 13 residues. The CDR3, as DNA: TGTGCCAGCAGCGGGGACATGAACACTGAAGCTTTCTTT. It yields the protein CASSGDMNTEAFF.

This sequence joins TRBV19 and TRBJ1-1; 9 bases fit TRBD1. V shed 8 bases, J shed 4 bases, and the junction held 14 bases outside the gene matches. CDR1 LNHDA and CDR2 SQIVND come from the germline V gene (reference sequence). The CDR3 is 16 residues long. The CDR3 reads CASASGDRDLATEAFF. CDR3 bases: TGTGCCAGTGCAAGCGGGGACAGGGATTTAGCCACTGAAGCTTTCTTT. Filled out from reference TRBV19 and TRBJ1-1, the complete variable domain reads DGGITQSPKYLFRKEGQNVTLSCEQNLNHDAMYWYRQDPGQGLRLIYYSQIVNDFQKGDIAEGYSVSREKKESFPLTVTSAQKNPTAFYLCASASGDRDLATEAFFGQGTRLTVV.

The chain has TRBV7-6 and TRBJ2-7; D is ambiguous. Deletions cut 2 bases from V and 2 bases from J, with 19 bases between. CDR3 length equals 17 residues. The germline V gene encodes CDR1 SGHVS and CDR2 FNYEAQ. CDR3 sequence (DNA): TGTGCCAGCAGCTTATTGAGTCGGGCAGGCTATGCCTACGAGCAGTACTTC. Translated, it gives CASSLLSRAGYAYEQYF.

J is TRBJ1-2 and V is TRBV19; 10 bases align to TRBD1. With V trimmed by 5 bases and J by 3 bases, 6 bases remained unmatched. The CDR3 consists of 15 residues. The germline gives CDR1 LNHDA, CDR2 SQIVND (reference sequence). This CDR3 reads CASSVTGGADYGYTF. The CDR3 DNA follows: TGTGCCAGTAGTGTGACAGGGGGCGCCGACTATGGCTACACCTTC.

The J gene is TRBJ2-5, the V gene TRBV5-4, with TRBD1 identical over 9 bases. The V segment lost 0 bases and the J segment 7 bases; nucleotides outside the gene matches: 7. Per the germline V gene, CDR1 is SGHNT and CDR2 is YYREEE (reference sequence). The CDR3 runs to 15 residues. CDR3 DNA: TGTGCCAGCAGCTTGGTCAACAGGGGGCTAGGGACCCAGTACTTC. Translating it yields CASSLVNRGLGTQYF.

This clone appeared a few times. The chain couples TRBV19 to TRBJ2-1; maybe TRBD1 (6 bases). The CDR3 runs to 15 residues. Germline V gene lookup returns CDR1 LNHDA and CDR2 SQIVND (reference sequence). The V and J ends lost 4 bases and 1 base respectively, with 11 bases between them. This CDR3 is CASSTMTGSYNEQFF. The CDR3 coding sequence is TGTGCCAGTAGTACAATGACAGGTTCCTACAATGAGCAGTTCTTC.

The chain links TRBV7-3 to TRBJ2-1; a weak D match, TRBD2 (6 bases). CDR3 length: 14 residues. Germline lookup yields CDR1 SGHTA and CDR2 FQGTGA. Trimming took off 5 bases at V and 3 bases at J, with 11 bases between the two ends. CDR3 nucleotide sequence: TGTGCCAGCAGCCCCGGGAGTTTCTACAATGAGCAGTTCTTC. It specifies CASSPGSFYNEQFF.

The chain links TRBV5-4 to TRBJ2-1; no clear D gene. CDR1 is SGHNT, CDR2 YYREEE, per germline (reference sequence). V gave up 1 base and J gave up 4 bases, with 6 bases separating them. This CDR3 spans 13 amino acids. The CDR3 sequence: CASSLSYYNEQFF. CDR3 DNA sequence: TGTGCCAGCAGCTTGTCCTATTACAATGAGCAGTTCTTC.

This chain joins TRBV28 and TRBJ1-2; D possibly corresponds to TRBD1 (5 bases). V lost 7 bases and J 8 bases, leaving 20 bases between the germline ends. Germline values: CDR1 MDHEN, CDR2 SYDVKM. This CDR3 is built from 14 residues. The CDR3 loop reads CASTLGRGTRGYTF. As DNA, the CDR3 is TGTGCCAGCACCTTGGGGCGAGGAACGCGCGGCTACACCTTC.

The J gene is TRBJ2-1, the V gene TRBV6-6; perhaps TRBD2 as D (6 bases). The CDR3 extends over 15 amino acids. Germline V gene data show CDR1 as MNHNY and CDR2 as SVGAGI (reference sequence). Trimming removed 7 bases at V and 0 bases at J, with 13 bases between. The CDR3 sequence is CASKVAETSYNEQFF. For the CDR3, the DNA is TGTGCCAGCAAAGTAGCGGAAACCTCCTACAATGAGCAGTTCTTC.

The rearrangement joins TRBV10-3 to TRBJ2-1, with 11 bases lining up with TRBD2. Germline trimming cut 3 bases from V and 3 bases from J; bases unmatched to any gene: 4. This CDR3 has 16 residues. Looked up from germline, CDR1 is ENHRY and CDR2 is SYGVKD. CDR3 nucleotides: TGTGCCATCAGTGAAACTAGCGGGAGTGGCTACAATGAGCAGTTCTTC. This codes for CAISETSGSGYNEQFF.

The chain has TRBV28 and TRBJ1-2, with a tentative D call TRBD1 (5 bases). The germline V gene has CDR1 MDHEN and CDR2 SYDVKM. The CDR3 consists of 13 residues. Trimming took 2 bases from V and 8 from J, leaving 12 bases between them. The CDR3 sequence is CASSLPLGVGYTF. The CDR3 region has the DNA TGTGCCAGCAGTTTACCTTTAGGGGTCGGCTACACCTTC.

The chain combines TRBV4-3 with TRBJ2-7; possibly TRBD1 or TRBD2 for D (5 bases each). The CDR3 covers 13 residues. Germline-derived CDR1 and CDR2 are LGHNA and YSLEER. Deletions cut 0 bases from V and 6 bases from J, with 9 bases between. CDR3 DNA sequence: TGCGCCAGCAGCCAAGACTATGGGGGCGAGCAGTACTTC. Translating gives CASSQDYGGEQYF.

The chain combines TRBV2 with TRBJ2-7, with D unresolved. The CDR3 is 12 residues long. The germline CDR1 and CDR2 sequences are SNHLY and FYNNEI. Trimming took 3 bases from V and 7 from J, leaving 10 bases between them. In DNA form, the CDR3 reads TGTGCCAGCAGTGAGGTTAGGCAAGAGCAGTACTTC. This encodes CASSEVRQEQYF.

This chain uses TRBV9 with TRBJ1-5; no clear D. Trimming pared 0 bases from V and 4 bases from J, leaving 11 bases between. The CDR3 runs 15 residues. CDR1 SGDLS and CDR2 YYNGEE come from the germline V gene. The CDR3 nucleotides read TGTGCCAGCAGCGTAGGAAGTGATTTAAATCAGCCCCAGCATTTT. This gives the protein CASSVGSDLNQPQHF. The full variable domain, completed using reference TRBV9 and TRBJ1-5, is DSGVTQTPKHLITATGQRVTLRCSPRSGDLSVYWYQQSLDQGLQFLIQYYNGEERAKGNILERFSAQQFPDLHSELNLSSLELGDSALYFCASSVGSDLNQPQHFGDGTRLSIL.

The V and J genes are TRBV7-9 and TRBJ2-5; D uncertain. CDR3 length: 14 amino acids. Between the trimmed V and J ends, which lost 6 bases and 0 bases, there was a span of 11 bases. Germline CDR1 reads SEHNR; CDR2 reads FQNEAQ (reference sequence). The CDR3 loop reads CASRRWTDQETQYF. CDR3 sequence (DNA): TGTGCCAGCAGACGATGGACGGACCAAGAGACCCAGTACTTC.